This is a list of T cell receptor beta chains from one sample in a study of neurological immune-mediated disorders. TCRdb reprocessed the 5' RACE reads with MiXCR, giving one entry per CDR3 protein. The sample records about 50,000 distinct CDR3 sequences, about 9% being singletons. Input material: PBMCs. These receptors were taken from a woman between 40 and 55 years old in good health. Each CDR3 is given with its conserved first and last residue. A D gene is named only where the DNA matches it firmly. Rows may omit the clone size; those that give it use once, few, many or a size class.

j_call	d_call	v_call	clone_size	cdr3_aa	cdr3_nt
TRBJ1-2	.	TRBV5-1	many	CASSFEGEDYGYTF	TGCGCCAGCAGCTTTGAGGGAGAGGACTATGGCTACACCTTC
TRBJ2-7	.	TRBV3-1	many	CASSQVGPSYEQYF	TGTGCCAGCAGCCAAGTCGGTCCATCCTACGAGCAGTACTTC
TRBJ2-2	.	TRBV12-3/TRBV12-4	many	CASTPGVGAGELFF	TGTGCCAGCACCCCGGGTGTGGGGGCCGGGGAGCTGTTTTTT
TRBJ1-4	.	TRBV9	many	CASSVSGWRDEKLFF	TGTGCCAGCAGCGTCTCTGGATGGCGGGATGAAAAACTGTTTTTT
TRBJ2-4	.	TRBV2	many	CASSEALRYNF	TGTGCCAGCAGTGAAGCGCTGAGATACAACTTC
TRBJ2-5	TRBD2	TRBV18	many	CASLSGGGETQYF	TGTGCCAGCCTCAGCGGGGGAGGCGAGACCCAGTACTTC
TRBJ2-2	.	TRBV9	many	CASSVRAGELFF	TGTGCCAGCAGCGTGAGAGCCGGGGAGCTGTTTTTT
TRBJ1-6	.	TRBV3-1	many	CASTLGQGNSPLHF	TGTGCCAGCACCCTGGGGCAGGGGAATTCACCCCTCCACTTT
TRBJ2-3	.	TRBV12-3/TRBV12-4	.	CASIMRPTYTQYF	TGTGCCAGCATCATGAGGCCCACATATACGCAGTACTTT
TRBJ1-6	.	TRBV6-5	many	CASSYSGGRNSPLHF	TGTGCCAGCAGTTACTCGGGGGGTCGCAATTCACCCCTCCACTTT
TRBJ1-1	.	TRBV20-1	many	CRGGPLNTEAFF	TGCAGGGGGGGGCCTCTGAACACTGAAGCTTTCTTT
TRBJ2-5	.	TRBV7-8	.	CASSSEGRIVRETQYF	TGTGCCAGCAGCTCCGAGGGTAGGATAGTACGAGAGACCCAGTACTTC
TRBJ2-3	.	TRBV10-2	.	CASSESILGKDTQYF	TGCGCCAGCAGTGAGTCGATTTTAGGGAAAGATACGCAGTATTTT
TRBJ2-2	TRBD1	TRBV20-1	many	CSADRQGNTGELFF	TGCAGTGCGGATCGACAGGGGAACACCGGGGAGCTGTTTTTT
TRBJ2-2	.	TRBV6-2/TRBV6-3	.	CASSRDGPNTGELFF	TGTGCCAGCAGTCGGGACGGACCGAACACCGGGGAGCTGTTTTTT
TRBJ1-1	.	TRBV27	many	CASSFGRGRRAFF	TGTGCCAGCAGTTTTGGGAGAGGCAGAAGGGCTTTCTTT
TRBJ2-7	.	TRBV4-2	many	CASSQEMGASYEQYF	TGTGCCAGCAGCCAAGAGATGGGGGCCTCCTACGAGCAGTACTTC
TRBJ2-7	.	TRBV5-1	many	CASSLDPEPTYEQYF	TGCGCCAGCAGCTTGGACCCGGAGCCTACCTACGAGCAGTACTTC
TRBJ1-2	.	TRBV5-1	many	CASSLGPTRDYGYTF	TGCGCCAGCAGCTTGGGGCCGACAAGAGACTATGGCTACACCTTC
TRBJ2-7	.	TRBV4-1	many	CASSQDWDGGRQQYF	TGCGCCAGCAGCCAAGATTGGGACGGGGGGCGTCAGCAGTACTTC
TRBJ2-5	TRBD1	TRBV11-2	many	CASSLDGGQSVETQYF	TGTGCCAGCAGCTTAGATGGGGGACAGTCTGTGGAGACCCAGTACTTC
TRBJ2-1	TRBD1	TRBV4-1	.	CASRVWTGEANEQFF	TGCGCCAGTAGAGTCTGGACAGGGGAAGCCAATGAGCAGTTCTTC
TRBJ1-1	.	TRBV20-1	many	CSARVPGTGTEAFF	TGCAGTGCTAGAGTCCCGGGGACGGGCACTGAAGCTTTCTTT
TRBJ1-1	.	TRBV6-6	.	CASSYQDRVNTEAFF	TGTGCCAGCAGTTACCAGGACAGAGTGAACACTGAAGCTTTCTTT
TRBJ2-7	.	TRBV7-9	many	CASSHSTTDREQYF	TGTGCCAGCAGCCACAGCACTACGGATCGAGAGCAGTACTTC
TRBJ1-2	TRBD1	TRBV6-4	many	CASSPTPGQGWTGYTF	TGTGCCAGCAGTCCTACTCCGGGACAGGGGTGGACTGGCTACACCTTC
TRBJ2-1	.	TRBV20-1	.	CSAVPLRGKRLYNEQFF	TGCAGTGCCGTTCCTCTCCGGGGGAAGCGGCTTTACAATGAGCAGTTCTTC
TRBJ2-1	.	TRBV13	many	CASSVLAETYNEQFF	TGTGCCAGCAGCGTATTAGCGGAGACCTACAATGAGCAGTTCTTC
TRBJ1-4	TRBD1	TRBV5-1	.	CASSSAGQGEKLFF	TGCGCCAGCAGCTCGGCGGGACAGGGGGAAAAACTGTTTTTT
TRBJ1-2	TRBD1	TRBV20-1	many	CSALYTGGGPYGYTF	TGCAGTGCTCTATACACAGGGGGCGGCCCCTATGGCTACACCTTC
TRBJ2-3	.	TRBV5-1	many	CASSLVSGGADTQYF	TGCGCCAGCAGCTTAGTGAGCGGAGGGGCAGATACGCAGTATTTT
TRBJ1-1	TRBD1	TRBV20-1	many	CSASRGQGRTEAFF	TGCAGTGCTAGCCGCGGACAGGGAAGGACTGAAGCTTTCTTT
TRBJ2-2	.	TRBV2	many	CASSAQGSGAFGGELFF	TGTGCCAGCAGTGCCCAGGGGAGCGGGGCCTTCGGCGGGGAGCTGTTTTTT
TRBJ1-1	.	TRBV12-3/TRBV12-4	many	CASSWADTEAFF	TGTGCCAGCAGTTGGGCGGACACTGAAGCTTTCTTT
TRBJ2-2	.	TRBV6-6	many	CASSLLGGLGTGELFF	TGTGCCAGCAGCCTCCTGGGGGGCCTCGGAACCGGGGAGCTGTTTTTT
TRBJ1-3	.	TRBV20-1	many	CSRNYRENGGNTIYF	TGCAGCCGCAATTACCGGGAGAACGGCGGAAACACCATATATTTT
TRBJ1-2	TRBD1	TRBV6-5	many	CASRKRRQGFYGYTF	TGTGCCAGCAGAAAAAGGAGACAGGGATTCTATGGCTACACCTTC
TRBJ2-1	TRBD2	TRBV9	many	CASSVESGGLHNEQFF	TGTGCCAGCAGCGTAGAGAGCGGGGGGCTTCACAATGAGCAGTTCTTC
TRBJ2-7	.	TRBV7-2	many	CASISGSVGAYEQYF	TGTGCCAGCATCAGTGGGAGCGTCGGCGCCTACGAGCAGTACTTC
TRBJ2-1	TRBD2	TRBV4-3	many	CASSRSVGTSGFDEQFF	TGCGCCAGCAGCCGCTCCGTGGGGACTAGCGGATTCGATGAGCAGTTCTTC
TRBJ1-2	.	TRBV4-3	medium-sized	CASSQDGAGTNYGYTF	TGCGCCAGCAGCCAAGATGGGGCTGGGACTAACTATGGCTACACCTTC
TRBJ2-3	TRBD2	TRBV5-1	many	CASSPGLAGGKVDTQYF	TGCGCCAGCAGCCCGGGACTAGCGGGAGGTAAAGTAGATACGCAGTATTTT
TRBJ1-6	.	TRBV10-3	many	CAISVRSSYNSPLHF	TGTGCCATCAGTGTAAGGAGCTCCTATAATTCACCCCTCCACTTT
TRBJ2-1	TRBD2	TRBV3-1	many	CASSQGTSGNEQFF	TGTGCCAGCAGCCAAGGGACTAGCGGGAATGAGCAGTTCTTC
TRBJ1-1	.	TRBV18	.	CASSPPTNTEAFF	TGTGCCAGCTCACCGCCGACGAACACTGAAGCTTTCTTT